This T cell receptor beta chain was recovered during a study of PD-1 blockade in classical Hodgkin lymphoma. Assay used: immunoSEQ multiplex PCR; TCRdb lists only in-frame clones, some missing. The table includes tens of thousands of clones, about 70% detected once. Every patient was affected by relapse after autologous stem cell transplantation, while exposure to brentuximab vedotin was not uniform. This receptor was taken from a human donor with classical Hodgkin lymphoma. Here the sequenced sample was peripheral blood mononuclear cells (PBMCs), taken before the second cycle of nivolumab.

CDR3 loop: CASSISGYSNQPQHF. CDR3 in DNA: TGTGCCAGCAGTATTTCAGGGTATAGCAATCAGCCCCAGCATTTT. The chain joins TRBV6-1 to TRBJ1-5; D may be TRBD1 (5 bases). The length of the CDR3 is 15 residues. Germline V gene lookup returns CDR1 MNHNS and CDR2 SASEGT. The V and J ends lost 5 bases and 0 bases respectively, with 11 bases between them.